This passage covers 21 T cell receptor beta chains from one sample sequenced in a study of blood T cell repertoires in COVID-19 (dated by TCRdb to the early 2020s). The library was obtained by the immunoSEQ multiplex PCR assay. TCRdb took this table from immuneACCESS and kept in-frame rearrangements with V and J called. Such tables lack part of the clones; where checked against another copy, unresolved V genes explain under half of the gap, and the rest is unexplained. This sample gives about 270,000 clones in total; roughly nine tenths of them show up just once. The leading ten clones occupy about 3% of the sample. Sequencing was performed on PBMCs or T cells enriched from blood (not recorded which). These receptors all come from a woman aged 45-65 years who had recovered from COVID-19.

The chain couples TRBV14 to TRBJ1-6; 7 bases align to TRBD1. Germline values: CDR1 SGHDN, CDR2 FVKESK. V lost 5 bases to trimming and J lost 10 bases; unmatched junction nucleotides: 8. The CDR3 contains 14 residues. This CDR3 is CASSSRQGYSPLHF. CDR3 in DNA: TGTGCCAGCAGCTCAAGACAGGGTTACTCACCCCTCCACTTT.

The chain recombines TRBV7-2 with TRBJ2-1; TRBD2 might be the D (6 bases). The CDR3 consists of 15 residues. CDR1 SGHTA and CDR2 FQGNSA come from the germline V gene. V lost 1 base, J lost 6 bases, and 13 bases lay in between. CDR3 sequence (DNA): TGTGCCAGCAGCTTAGGGCCGGGAGAATTCAATGAGCAGTTCTTC. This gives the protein CASSLGPGEFNEQFF.

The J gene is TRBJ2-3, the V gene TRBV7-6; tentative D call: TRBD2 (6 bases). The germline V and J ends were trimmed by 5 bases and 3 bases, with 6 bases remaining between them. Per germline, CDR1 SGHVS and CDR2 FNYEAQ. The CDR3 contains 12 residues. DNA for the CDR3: TGTGCCAGCAGCGGGGGGACAGATACGCAGTATTTT. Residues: CASSGGTDTQYF.

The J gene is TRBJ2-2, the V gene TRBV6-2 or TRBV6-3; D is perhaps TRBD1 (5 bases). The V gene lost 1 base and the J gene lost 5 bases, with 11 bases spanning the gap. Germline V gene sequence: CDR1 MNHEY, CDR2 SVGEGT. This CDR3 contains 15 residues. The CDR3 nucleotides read TGTGCCAGCAGTTACTGGGGCAGTAGGACCGGGGAGCTGTTTTTT. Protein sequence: CASSYWGSRTGELFF.

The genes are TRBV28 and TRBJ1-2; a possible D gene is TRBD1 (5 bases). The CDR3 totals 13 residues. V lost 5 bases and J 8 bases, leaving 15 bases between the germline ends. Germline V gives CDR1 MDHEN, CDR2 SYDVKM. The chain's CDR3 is CASSPRALGGYTF. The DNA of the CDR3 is TGTGCCAGCAGTCCCAGGGCCTTGGGGGGCTACACCTTC.

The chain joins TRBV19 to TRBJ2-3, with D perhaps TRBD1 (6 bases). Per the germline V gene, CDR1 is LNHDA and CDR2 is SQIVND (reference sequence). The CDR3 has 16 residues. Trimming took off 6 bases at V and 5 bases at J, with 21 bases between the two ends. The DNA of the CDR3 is TGTGCCAGTAGACCCAGACAGGACCTTCTTCTAGATACGCAGTATTTT. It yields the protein CASRPRQDLLLDTQYF.

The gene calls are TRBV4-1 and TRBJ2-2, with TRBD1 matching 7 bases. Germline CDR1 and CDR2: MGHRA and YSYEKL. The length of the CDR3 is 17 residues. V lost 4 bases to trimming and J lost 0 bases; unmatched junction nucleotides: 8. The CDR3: CASSPTGVASNTGELFF. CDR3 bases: TGCGCCAGCAGCCCAACAGGGGTGGCCTCGAACACCGGGGAGCTGTTTTTT.

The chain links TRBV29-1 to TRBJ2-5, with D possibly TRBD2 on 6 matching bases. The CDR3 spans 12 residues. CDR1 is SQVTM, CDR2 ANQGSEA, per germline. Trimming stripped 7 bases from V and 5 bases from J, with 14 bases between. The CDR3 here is CSGSSATETQYF. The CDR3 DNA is TGCAGCGGCTCTAGCGCAACGGAGACCCAGTACTTC.

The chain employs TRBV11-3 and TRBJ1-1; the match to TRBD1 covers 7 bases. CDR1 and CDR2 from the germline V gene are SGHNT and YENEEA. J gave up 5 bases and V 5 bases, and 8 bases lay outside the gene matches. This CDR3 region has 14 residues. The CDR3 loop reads CASSPGAGGTEAFF. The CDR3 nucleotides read TGTGCCAGCAGCCCCGGGGCAGGGGGAACTGAAGCTTTCTTT.

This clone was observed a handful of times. CDR3 amino acids: CASSLAQKSQGGGYTF. The CDR3 DNA follows: TGCGCCAGCAGCTTGGCACAAAAGTCCCAGGGAGGCGGCTACACCTTC. The rearrangement joins TRBV5-1 to TRBJ1-2; weak D call: TRBD1 (5 bases). Germline V CDR1 and CDR2: SGHRS, YFSETQ. V lost 0 bases, J lost 8 bases, and 20 bases lay in between. The CDR3 is 16 amino acids.

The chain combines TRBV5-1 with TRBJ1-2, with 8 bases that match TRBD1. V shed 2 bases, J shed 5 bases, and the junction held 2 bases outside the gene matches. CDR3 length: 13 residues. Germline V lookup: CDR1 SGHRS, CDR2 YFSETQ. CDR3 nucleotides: TGCGCCAGCAGCTTACAGGGGGAATATGGCTACACCTTC. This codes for CASSLQGEYGYTF.

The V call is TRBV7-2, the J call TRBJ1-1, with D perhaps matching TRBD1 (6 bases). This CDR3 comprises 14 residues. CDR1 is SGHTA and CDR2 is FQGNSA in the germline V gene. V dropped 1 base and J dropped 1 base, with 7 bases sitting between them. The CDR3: CASSLEQGNTEAFF. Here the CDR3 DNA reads TGTGCCAGCAGCTTAGAACAGGGGAACACTGAAGCTTTCTTT.

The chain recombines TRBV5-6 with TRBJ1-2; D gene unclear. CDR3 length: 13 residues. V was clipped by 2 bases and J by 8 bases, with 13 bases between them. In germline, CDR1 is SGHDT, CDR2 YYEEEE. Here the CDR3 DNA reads TGTGCCAGCAGCTTCGGCGACGACTGGGGCTACACCTTC. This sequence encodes CASSFGDDWGYTF. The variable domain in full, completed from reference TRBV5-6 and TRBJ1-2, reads DAGVTQSPTHLIKTRGQQVTLRCSPKSGHDTVSWYQQALGQGPQFIFQYYEEEERQRGNFPDRFSGHQFPNYSSELNVNALLLGDSALYLCASSFGDDWGYTFGSGTRLTVV.

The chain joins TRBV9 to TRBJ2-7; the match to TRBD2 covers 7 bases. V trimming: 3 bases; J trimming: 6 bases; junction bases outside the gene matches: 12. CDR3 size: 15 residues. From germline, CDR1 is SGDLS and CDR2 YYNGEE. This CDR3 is CASSEGGLAGVEQYF. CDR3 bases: TGTGCCAGCAGCGAAGGAGGGTTAGCGGGTGTCGAGCAGTACTTC.

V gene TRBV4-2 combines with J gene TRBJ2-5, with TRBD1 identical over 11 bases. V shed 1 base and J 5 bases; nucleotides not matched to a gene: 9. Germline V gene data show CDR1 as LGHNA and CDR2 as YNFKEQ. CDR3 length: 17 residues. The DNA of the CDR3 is TGTGCCAGCAGCCAAGTTGTCCGCCGGACAGGGGGCGAGACCCAGTACTTC. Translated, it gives CASSQVVRRTGGETQYF.

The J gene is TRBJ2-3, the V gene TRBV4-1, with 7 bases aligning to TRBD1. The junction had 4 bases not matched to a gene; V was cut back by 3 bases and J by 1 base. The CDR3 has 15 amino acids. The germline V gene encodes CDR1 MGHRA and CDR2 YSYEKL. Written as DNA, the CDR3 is TGCGCCAGCAGCCAGGGACAGCTGGGCACAGATACGCAGTATTTT. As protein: CASSQGQLGTDTQYF.

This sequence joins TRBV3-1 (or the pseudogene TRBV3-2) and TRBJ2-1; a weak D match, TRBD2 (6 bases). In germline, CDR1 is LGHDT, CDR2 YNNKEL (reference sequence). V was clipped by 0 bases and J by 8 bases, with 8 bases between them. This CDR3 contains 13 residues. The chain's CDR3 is CASSQDRLDEQFF. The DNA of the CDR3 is TGTGCCAGCAGCCAAGACAGACTAGATGAGCAGTTCTTC.

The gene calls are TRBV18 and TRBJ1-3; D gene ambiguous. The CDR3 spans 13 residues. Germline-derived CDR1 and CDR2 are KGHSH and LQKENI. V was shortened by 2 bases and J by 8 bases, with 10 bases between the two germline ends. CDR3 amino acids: CASSPWTGDTIYF. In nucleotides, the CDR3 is TGTGCCAGCTCACCATGGACCGGGGACACCATATATTTT.

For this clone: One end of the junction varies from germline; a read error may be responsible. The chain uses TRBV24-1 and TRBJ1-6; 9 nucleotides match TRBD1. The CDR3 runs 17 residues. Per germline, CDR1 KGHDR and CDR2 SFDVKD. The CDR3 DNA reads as TGTGCCACCAGTGATATTACAGGGGGCTCCCATAATTCACCCCTCCACTTT. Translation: CATSDITGGSHNSPLHF.

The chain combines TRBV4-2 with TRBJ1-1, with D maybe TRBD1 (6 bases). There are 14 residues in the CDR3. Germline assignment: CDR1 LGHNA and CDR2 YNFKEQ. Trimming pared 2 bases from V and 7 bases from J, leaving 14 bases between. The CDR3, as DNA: TGTGCCAGCAGCCAATCAGGGGACGGGCTTGAAGCTTTCTTT. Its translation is CASSQSGDGLEAFF.

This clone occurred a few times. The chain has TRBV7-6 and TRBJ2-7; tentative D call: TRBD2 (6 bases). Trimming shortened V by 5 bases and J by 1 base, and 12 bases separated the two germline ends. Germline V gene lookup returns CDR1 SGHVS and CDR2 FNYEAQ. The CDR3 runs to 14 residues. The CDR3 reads CASSQGLSSYEQYF. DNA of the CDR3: TGTGCCAGCAGCCAGGGACTGAGTTCCTACGAGCAGTACTTC.